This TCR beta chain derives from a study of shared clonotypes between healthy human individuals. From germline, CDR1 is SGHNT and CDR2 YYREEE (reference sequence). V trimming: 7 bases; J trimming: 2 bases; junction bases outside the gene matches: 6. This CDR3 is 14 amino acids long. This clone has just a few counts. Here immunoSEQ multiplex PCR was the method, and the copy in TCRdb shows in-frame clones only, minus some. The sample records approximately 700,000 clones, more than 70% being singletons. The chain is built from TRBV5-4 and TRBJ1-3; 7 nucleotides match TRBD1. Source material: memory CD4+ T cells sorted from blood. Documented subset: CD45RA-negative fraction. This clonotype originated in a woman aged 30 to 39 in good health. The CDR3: CASRAGTAGNTIYF. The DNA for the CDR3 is TGTGCCAGCCGGGCGGGGACAGCTGGAAACACCATATATTTT.